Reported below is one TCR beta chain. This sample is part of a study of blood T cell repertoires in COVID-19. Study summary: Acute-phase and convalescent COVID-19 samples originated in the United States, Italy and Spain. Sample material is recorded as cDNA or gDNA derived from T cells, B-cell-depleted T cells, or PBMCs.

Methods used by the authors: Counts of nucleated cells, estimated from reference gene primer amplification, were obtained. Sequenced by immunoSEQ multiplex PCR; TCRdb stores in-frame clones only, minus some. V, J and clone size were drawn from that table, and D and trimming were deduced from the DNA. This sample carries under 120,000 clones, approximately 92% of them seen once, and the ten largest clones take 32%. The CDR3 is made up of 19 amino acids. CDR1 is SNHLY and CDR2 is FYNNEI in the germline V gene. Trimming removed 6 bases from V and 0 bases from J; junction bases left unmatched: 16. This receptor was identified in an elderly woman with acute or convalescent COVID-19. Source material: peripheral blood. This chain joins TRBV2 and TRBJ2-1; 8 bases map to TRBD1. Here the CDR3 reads CASRKGGRGLLSSYNEQFF. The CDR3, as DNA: TGTGCCAGCAGAAAGGGAGGCAGGGGGCTGCTGAGCTCCTACAATGAGCAGTTCTTC.